The 21 T cell receptor beta chains given below trace back to one sample, sequenced in a study of control samples from healthy donors and cancer patients. The method was immunoSEQ multiplex PCR; TCRdb's version includes in-frame clones alone and lacks a portion of them. The table records 51,000 or so clones, 75% to 90% of them present only once. Specimen: blood. The receptors come from a man between 65 and 85 years old in good health.

This clone was seen a few times. The CDR3 DNA sequence: TGTGCTAGTGGTTTGGAACCTGGTACTACCCAGCATTTT. Translating gives CASGLEPGTTQHF. The chain recombines TRBV12-5 with TRBJ1-5; D is unresolved. The CDR3 contains 13 residues. Trimming shortened V by 1 base and J by 11 bases, and 12 bases separated the two germline ends. Looked up from germline, CDR1 is LGHNT and CDR2 is FRNRAP.

In its sample, this clone was seen many times. The chain links TRBV28 to TRBJ1-5; D remains unclear. The CDR3 contains 12 residues. Germline assignment: CDR1 MDHEN and CDR2 SYDVKM. Between the trimmed V and J ends, which lost 6 bases and 10 bases, there was a span of 13 bases. CDR3 protein: CASSLLRGPQHF. For the CDR3, the DNA is TGTGCCAGCAGCCTACTCCGGGGTCCCCAGCATTTT. Full variable domain (missing parts from reference TRBV28 and TRBJ1-5): DVKVTQSSRYLVKRTGEKVFLECVQDMDHENMFWYRQDPGLGLRLIYFSYDVKMKEKGDIPEGYSVSREKKERFSLILESASTNQTSMYLCASSLLRGPQHFGDGTRLSIL.

The chain couples TRBV11-2 to TRBJ2-3; 12 bases line up with TRBD2. This CDR3 region has 19 residues. J lost 3 bases, V lost 1 base, and 11 bases had no gene match. Germline loops: CDR1 SGHAT, CDR2 FQNNGV. The CDR3 region has the DNA TGTGCCAGCAGCTTAGGGATGCTAGCGGGAGGGCCCGGGACAGATACGCAGTATTTT. Amino acids: CASSLGMLAGGPGTDTQYF.

The genes are TRBV7-9 and TRBJ2-2; no firm D call. The germline CDR1 and CDR2 sequences are SEHNR and FQNEAQ (reference sequence). V was clipped by 8 bases and J by 3 bases, with 19 bases between them. This CDR3 contains 16 residues. The CDR3 bases are TGTGCCAGCGCCCCGCGGATCCGGCAGCACACCGGGGAGCTGTTTTTT. Its protein product is CASAPRIRQHTGELFF.

This sequence joins TRBV7-9 and TRBJ1-6; 7 bases line up with TRBD1. V shed 4 bases, J shed 7 bases, and the junction held 4 bases outside the gene matches. Looked up from germline, CDR1 is SEHNR and CDR2 is FQNEAQ (reference sequence). The CDR3 is 14 amino acids. The CDR3 bases are TGTGCCAGCAGCTCGACAGGGAACAATTCACCCCTCCACTTT. Protein: CASSSTGNNSPLHF.

In its sample, this clone was seen a few times. The V and J genes are TRBV15 and TRBJ2-7; D is uncertain. Germline V gene sequence: CDR1 LNHNV, CDR2 YYDKDF (reference sequence). The germline V and J ends were trimmed by 0 bases and 0 bases, with 6 bases remaining between them. The CDR3 runs 14 residues. The CDR3 loop reads CATSRDASSYEQYF. CDR3 DNA: TGTGCCACCAGCAGAGACGCGAGCTCCTACGAGCAGTACTTC.

The chain joins TRBV5-6 to TRBJ1-4, with D hard to call. V lost 1 base and J lost 8, with 9 bases in between. The CDR3 is 13 residues long. Looked up from germline, CDR1 is SGHDT and CDR2 is YYEEEE. Here the CDR3 reads CASSLLAAEKLFF. The CDR3 DNA reads as TGTGCCAGCAGCTTGTTAGCGGCAGAAAAACTGTTTTTT.

This chain connects TRBV5-8 to TRBJ1-1; D may be TRBD1 (5 bases). Germline lookup yields CDR1 SGHTS and CDR2 YDEGEE. This CDR3 is built from 15 residues. Trimming left V 0 bases short and J 7 bases short, with 16 bases between. CDR3 bases: TGTGCCAGCAGCTTGGTAGACCCGGGGGACTATGAAGCTTTCTTT. The encoded protein is CASSLVDPGDYEAFF. Full variable domain (missing parts from reference TRBV5-8 and TRBJ1-1): EAGVTQSPTHLIKTRGQQATLRCSPISGHTSVYWYQQALGLGLQFLLWYDEGEERNRGNFPPRFSGRQFPNYSSELNVNALELEDSALYLCASSLVDPGDYEAFFGQGTRLTVV.

The chain recombines TRBV4-2 with TRBJ1-1; the D gene is possibly TRBD1 (5 bases). In germline, CDR1 is LGHNA, CDR2 YNFKEQ. With 3 bases removed from V and 5 bases from J, the gap between germline ends came to 13 bases. The CDR3 has 14 residues. The CDR3 protein is CASSHPGGGTEAFF. In nucleotides, the CDR3 is TGTGCCAGCAGCCACCCCGGGGGGGGGACTGAAGCTTTCTTT.

The chain recombines TRBV3-1 (or the pseudogene TRBV3-2) with TRBJ2-5; TRBD2 matches at 7 bases. With V trimmed by 7 bases and J by 5 bases, 7 bases remained unmatched. From germline, CDR1 is LGHDT and CDR2 YNNKEL (reference sequence). The CDR3 has 13 residues. The CDR3 reads CASTQRGRETQYF. The CDR3 DNA reads TGTGCCAGCACCCAGCGGGGAAGGGAGACCCAGTACTTC.

This sequence joins TRBV10-3 and TRBJ2-1, with D unresolved. This CDR3 has 14 amino acids. V lost 8 bases and J 3 bases, leaving 14 bases between the germline ends. Germline V gene data show CDR1 as ENHRY and CDR2 as SYGVKD. The CDR3 loop is CAIGETKVYNEQFF. Here the CDR3 DNA reads TGTGCCATCGGCGAAACCAAGGTCTACAATGAGCAGTTCTTC.

The genes are TRBV4-2 and TRBJ2-1; 7 bases agree with TRBD2. From germline, CDR1 is LGHNA and CDR2 YNFKEQ. The V and J ends lost 4 bases and 2 bases, in that order; junction bases with no gene match: 8. This CDR3 comprises 16 residues. For the CDR3, the DNA is TGTGCCAGCAGCCGACAAGCGGGATCAGCCTACAATGAGCAGTTCTTC. Its protein product is CASSRQAGSAYNEQFF.

The chain combines TRBV19 with TRBJ1-1, with D hard to call. Trimming left V 5 bases short and J 1 base short, with 8 bases between. The CDR3 spans 13 residues. The germline V gene encodes CDR1 LNHDA and CDR2 SQIVND (reference sequence). The CDR3 DNA follows: TGTGCCAGTAGTCGATGGGAGAACACTGAAGCTTTCTTT. Protein: CASSRWENTEAFF.

The V gene is TRBV7-8, the J gene TRBJ1-5; D remains ambiguous. The CDR3 runs to 15 residues. V lost 5 bases, J lost 2 bases, and 13 bases lay in between. CDR1 is SGHVS and CDR2 is FQNEAQ in the germline V gene. The CDR3 DNA follows: TGTGCCAGCAGCCACTTACGGGCGGGCAATCAGCCCCAGCATTTT. This codes for CASSHLRAGNQPQHF.

The chain employs TRBV9 and TRBJ1-2, with a possible D match to TRBD1 (5 bases). V was shortened by 3 bases and J by 7 bases, with 10 bases between the two germline ends. The CDR3 length is 12 residues. Germline-derived CDR1 and CDR2 are SGDLS and YYNGEE. The CDR3: CASSAQGRGYTF. CDR3 bases: TGTGCCAGCAGCGCCCAGGGACGTGGCTACACCTTC.

The chain employs TRBV6-2 or TRBV6-3 and TRBJ1-5, with D possibly TRBD1 on 5 matching bases. CDR3 size: 18 residues. CDR1 and CDR2 from the germline V gene are MNHEY and SVGEGT. V dropped 2 bases and J dropped 2 bases, with 19 bases sitting between them. For the CDR3, the DNA is TGTGCCAGCAGTTACCTACGGCAGGGTATCGGTCGCAATCAGCCCCAGCATTTT. This gives the protein CASSYLRQGIGRNQPQHF.

The chain is built from TRBV19 and TRBJ2-3; the D gene is possibly TRBD2 (5 bases). Between the trimmed V and J ends, which lost 2 bases and 4 bases, there was a span of 13 bases. The CDR3 sequence is 15 residues long. Germline V gives CDR1 LNHDA, CDR2 SQIVND (reference sequence). CDR3 amino acids: CASSISLSGSDTQYF. In DNA form, the CDR3 reads TGTGCCAGTAGTATAAGTTTGTCGGGGTCAGATACGCAGTATTTT.

This clone was observed a handful of times. The V call is TRBV6-5, the J call TRBJ1-1; the D gene is possibly TRBD1 (5 bases). The CDR3 has 12 amino acids. Looked up from germline, CDR1 is MNHEY and CDR2 is SVGAGI. V lost 5 bases and J lost 4, with 8 bases in between. This CDR3 is CASSTGGTEAFF. The CDR3 DNA is TGTGCCAGCAGTACGGGGGGCACTGAAGCTTTCTTT.

The CDR3 nucleotides are TGTGCCAGCTCACCACTAAATAGCGGGAGGGCTACTGGCGAGCAGTACTTC. Amino acids: CASSPLNSGRATGEQYF. V and J are TRBV18 and TRBJ2-7; 11 bases match TRBD2. The J segment lost 6 bases and the V segment lost 1 base, leaving 11 bases of the junction unmatched. The CDR3 runs to 17 residues. Germline V gene data show CDR1 as KGHSH and CDR2 as LQKENI.

This sequence joins TRBV10-2 and TRBJ1-1; 10 nucleotides align to TRBD1. CDR3 length: 14 residues. The trim removed 4 bases at V and 5 bases at J, leaving 4 bases unmatched. In germline, CDR1 is WSHSY, CDR2 SAAADI. The CDR3 is CASSGQGAWTEAFF. CDR3 nucleotides: TGCGCCAGCAGTGGACAGGGGGCTTGGACTGAAGCTTTCTTT.

The rearrangement links TRBV5-6 to TRBJ2-5; 7 bases line up with TRBD1. This CDR3 contains 11 residues. Germline-derived CDR1 and CDR2 are SGHDT and YYEEEE. V was clipped by 5 bases and J by 5 bases; unmatched bases: 0. Written as DNA, the CDR3 is TGTGCCAGCAGACAGGGGGAGACCCAGTACTTC. It is translated as CASRQGETQYF.